The 10 T cell receptor beta chains given below trace back to one sample, sequenced in a study of regulatory T cells in long-lasting Graves disease. Documented time point: persistent/refractory GD, antithyroid drugs over 5 years with positive TRAb. From RNA extracted from PBMCs, the TCR library was made. Through Arm-PCR of CDR3 regions and iRepertoire HTBI primers, TCR beta libraries were built. TCRdb ran MiXCR on the multiplex PCR reads and lists one entry per CDR3 protein. The profile shows 300,000 or so distinct CDR3 sequences, around 20% of them singletons. The source was peripheral blood mononuclear cells (PBMCs), collected when the disease was refractory, from a patient treated with antithyroid drugs. The origin of the receptors is a female donor with Graves disease.

The chain is built from TRBV2 and TRBJ1-4; 10 bases fit TRBD1. Trimming cost V 2 bases and J 7 bases; bases outside gene matches: 4. CDR1 and CDR2 from the germline V gene are SNHLY and FYNNEI. This CDR3 is built from 15 residues. Here the CDR3 DNA reads TGTGCCAGCAGTGAAATGGGACAGGGGACTGAAAAACTGTTTTTT. Residues: CASSEMGQGTEKLFF.

There are many counts of this clonotype. The chain carries TRBV29-1 and TRBJ1-1; D unclear. Germline V CDR1 and CDR2: SQVTM, ANQGSEA. This CDR3 contains 11 residues. The germline V and J ends were trimmed by 6 bases and 1 base, with 6 bases remaining between them. The CDR3 DNA sequence: TGCAGCGTACAAAAGAACACTGAAGCTTTCTTT. Translating it yields CSVQKNTEAFF.

This clonotype has a count of ten or more. The chain links TRBV2 to TRBJ2-7; D gene uncertain. The CDR3 totals 13 residues. V lost 4 bases to trimming and J lost 1 base, with 8 bases between them. The V gene's germline CDR1 is SNHLY and CDR2 FYNNEI. The DNA of the CDR3 is TGTGCCAGCAGTGCGACCCTTTCCTACGAGCAGTACTTC. Translation: CASSATLSYEQYF. Based on the CDR3 plus reference TRBV2 and TRBJ2-7, the full variable domain is EPEVTQTPSHQVTQMGQEVILRCVPISNHLYFYWYRQILGQKVEFLVSFYNNEISEKSEIFDDQFSVERPDGSNFTLKIRSTKLEDSAMYFCASSATLSYEQYFGPGTRLTVT.

Regarding this clonotype: A much larger clone differs by one base, so this may be a read error. Likely a read error: the CDR3 ends without its conserved phenylalanine or tryptophan. The genes are TRBV10-3 and TRBJ1-2; D might be TRBD1 (5 bases). The V end was cut by 3 bases, the J end by 5 bases, with 10 bases between. Per germline, CDR1 ENHRY and CDR2 SYGVKD. This CDR3 is built from 13 residues. The CDR3 region is CAISESGEYGYTL. CDR3 nucleotides: TGTGCCATCAGTGAATCGGGGGAGTATGGCTACACCCTC.

This clonotype was found a few times. The chain couples TRBV3-1 to TRBJ1-5, with D tentatively TRBD1 (5 bases). Germline CDR1 LGHDT, CDR2 YNNKEL (reference sequence). The CDR3 spans 15 residues. Deletions cut 0 bases from V and 4 bases from J, with 10 bases between. The CDR3 reads CASSQDGAANQPQHF. The CDR3 nucleotides read TGTGCCAGCAGCCAAGATGGGGCAGCAAATCAGCCCCAGCATTTT.

This clonotype was detected only a few times. The V and J genes are TRBV7-9 and TRBJ2-7; a possible D gene is TRBD2 (5 bases). Germline assignment: CDR1 SEHNR and CDR2 FQNEAQ (reference sequence). V was shortened by 0 bases and J by 3 bases, with 12 bases between the two germline ends. The CDR3 loop spans 15 amino acids. In DNA, the CDR3 is TGTGCCAGCAGCTTAGCAGGACTGGGTTTCTACGAGCAGTACTTC. It specifies CASSLAGLGFYEQYF. The whole variable domain, remainder taken from reference TRBV7-9 and TRBJ2-7, is DTGVSQNPRHKITKRGQNVTFRCDPISEHNRLYWYRQTLGQGPEFLTYFQNEAQLEKSRLLSDRFSAERPKGSFSTLEIQRTEQGDSAMYLCASSLAGLGFYEQYFGPGTRLTVT.

In its sample, this clonotype was seen many times. This chain links TRBV2 with TRBJ2-5; D possibly corresponds to TRBD2 (6 bases). The length of the CDR3 is 14 residues. Germline assignment: CDR1 SNHLY and CDR2 FYNNEI. The germline V and J ends were trimmed by 2 bases and 1 base, with 8 bases remaining between them. CDR3 DNA sequence: TGTGCCAGCAGTGAATCGGGGGTCCAAGAGACCCAGTACTTC. Translating gives CASSESGVQETQYF. The full variable domain, in which reference TRBV2 and TRBJ2-5 provide the parts outside the CDR3, is EPEVTQTPSHQVTQMGQEVILRCVPISNHLYFYWYRQILGQKVEFLVSFYNNEISEKSEIFDDQFSVERPDGSNFTLKIRSTKLEDSAMYFCASSESGVQETQYFGPGTRLLVL.

This clonotype was detected only once. The chain uses TRBV19 and TRBJ2-7; possibly TRBD2 for D (7 bases). CDR3 length equals 17 residues. V was shortened by 8 bases and J by 1 base, with 24 bases between the two germline ends. Germline CDR1 LNHDA, CDR2 SQIVND (reference sequence). The chain's CDR3 is CASSAASGGRGSYEQYF. CDR3 DNA: TGTGCCAGTTCCGCGGCTAGCGGAGGAAGGGGGTCCTACGAGCAGTACTTC.

V and J are TRBV6-1 and TRBJ1-5; 10 bases match TRBD1. Unmatched junction bases numbered 18, after V lost 6 bases and J lost 7 bases. CDR1 and CDR2 (germline): MNHNS, SASEGT. The CDR3 runs to 18 residues. CDR3 DNA sequence: TGTGCCAGCAGGAATACCTGCCTGGACAGGGGGGTGAGGCAGCCCCAGCATTTT. Translated, it gives CASRNTCLDRGVRQPQHF.

This clonotype was detected many times. The CDR3 spells CASSFTGSVNTEAFF. Written as DNA, the CDR3 is TGTGCCAGCAGTTTTACCGGGTCGGTGAACACTGAAGCTTTCTTT. The chain carries TRBV28 and TRBJ1-1; unclear D gene. The CDR3 totals 15 residues. V shed 3 bases and J shed 0 bases, with 11 bases lying between them. The germline gives CDR1 MDHEN, CDR2 SYDVKM.